This TCR beta chain originates from a study of T-cell memory formation after mild COVID-19. This clonotype was counted only a few times. No antigen is known for it. Germline CDR1 is LGHDT and CDR2 is YNNKEL (reference sequence). The V gene lost 0 bases and the J gene lost 9 bases, with 6 bases spanning the gap. The CDR3 runs 12 residues. Study findings and constraints: Later expanders leaned toward CD4+, whereas clones contracting from day 15 to 85 were balanced CD4/CD8.

A single record per CDR3 protein comes from TCRdb applying MiXCR to the 5' RACE reads. The sample yields approximately 210,000 distinct CDR3 sequences, about 17% seen once. The chain combines TRBV3-1 with TRBJ2-4; D is uncertain. This clonotype was sampled from an adult woman who had mild COVID-19 (a few samples of this study predate the infection). Cell type and time point are not known. The sequenced sample was PBMCs or a T cell subset sorted from them (not recorded which). In nucleotides, the CDR3 is TGTGCCAGCAGCCAAGATATAGGCATTCAGTACTTC. As protein: CASSQDIGIQYF.